The 6 T cell receptor beta chains below come from one sample, sequenced in a study of read filtering for tumor transcriptome and immune sequencing. The library was built from about 400 ng RNA with molecular barcoded adaptors for alpha/delta and beta/gamma chains. TCRdb redid the calling of the reads with MiXCR, one entry per CDR3 protein. The table lists approximately 65,000 distinct CDR3 sequences, approximately 15% of them singletons. The sample comprised a population of CD138-negative cells sorted from bone marrow. These receptors were obtained from a donor aged 40 or older with multiple myeloma.

This clonotype was observed at least ten times. The junction differs from germline at one of its ends, possibly a read error. This sequence joins TRBV5-7 and TRBJ1-1; TRBD1 might be the D (5 bases). TRBV5-7 falls under the ORF class, with uncertain function. CDR3 length: 15 residues. The CDR3 here is CASSLFWGSPDTEAF. The CDR3 DNA follows: TGTGCCAGCAGCTTGTTTTGGGGGAGTCCGGACACTGAAGCTTTT.

This clonotype was observed at least ten times. V and J are TRBV24-1 and TRBJ2-3; D is ambiguous. This CDR3 is built from 14 residues. Trimming took 8 bases from V and 0 from J, leaving 11 bases between them. Germline CDR1 KGHDR, CDR2 SFDVKD. The CDR3 nucleotides read TGTGCCACCACAGGTCGACAAAGCACAGATACGCAGTATTTT. Its translation: CATTGRQSTDTQYF.

This clonotype was recorded at least ten times. This sequence joins TRBV28 and TRBJ2-5; tentatively, D is TRBD2 (6 bases). V was pared by 1 base and J by 2 bases, with 17 bases between. Germline CDR1 MDHEN, CDR2 SYDVKM. This CDR3 is 17 amino acids long. CDR3 loop: CASSLYSGLGGQETQYF. The CDR3 DNA is TGTGCCAGCAGTTTATATTCTGGGCTGGGGGGACAAGAGACCCAGTACTTC.

Concerning this clonotype itself: This may come from a read error, since a much larger clone is one base off. This chain connects TRBV2 to TRBJ1-2, with 8 positions matching TRBD1. Germline trimming cut 4 bases from V and 6 bases from J; bases unmatched to any gene: 7. CDR3 length equals 14 residues. Per germline, CDR1 SNHLY and CDR2 FYNNEI. The CDR3 reads CASSGGDRRDGYTF. CDR3 in DNA: TGTGCCAGCAGTGGAGGGGACAGGAGAGATGGCTACACCTTC.

Of note for this clonotype: This sequence is one base from a far larger clone and is likely a read error. The V gene is TRBV4-2, the J gene TRBJ2-1, with TRBD2 matching 7 bases. V shed 5 bases and J 8 bases; nucleotides not matched to a gene: 15. This CDR3 spans 16 amino acids. Germline assignment: CDR1 LGHNA and CDR2 YNFKEQ. CDR3 sequence: CASSLVGGIEYDEQFF. The CDR3 DNA reads as TGTGCCAGCAGCTTGGTGGGGGGGATAGAATACGATGAGCAGTTCTTC.

Concerning this clonotype: A read error is likely, as this CDR3 ends without the conserved phenylalanine or tryptophan. The limits of the CDR3 on the DNA are not certain, so only TCRdb's listed CDR3 is given. This chain connects TRBV30 to TRBJ2-1; no DNA check was done on the table's D call, TRBD2. Germline CDR1 and CDR2: GTSNPN and SVGIG (reference sequence). With termini counted, the CDR3 has 19 amino acids. CDR3: CAWIPKIRSGRSSYNELFL.